The 7 T cell receptor beta chains reported below all come from one sample, sequenced in a study of PD-L1 blockade in urothelial cancer. Here immunoSEQ multiplex PCR was the method, and the copy in TCRdb shows in-frame clones only, minus some. The sample has approximately 51,000 clones; approximately 83% are singletons. Sample: PBMCs, taken around atezolizumab (anti-PD-L1) treatment. These TCRs come from a man in his sixties with urothelial cancer.

This chain uses TRBV7-2 with TRBJ1-1; 7 bases fit TRBD1. The CDR3 runs to 14 residues. Germline V lookup: CDR1 SGHTA, CDR2 FQGNSA. V gave up 1 base and J gave up 7 bases; unmatched junction bases: 6. CDR3 region: CASSLGGGAVEAFF. CDR3 nucleotide sequence: TGTGCCAGCAGCTTAGGAGGGGGCGCCGTTGAAGCTTTCTTT. The full variable domain, rest sourced from reference TRBV7-2 and TRBJ1-1, is GAGVSQSPSNKVTEKGKDVELRCDPISGHTALYWYRQSLGQGLEFLIYFQGNSAPDKSGLPSDRFSAERTGGSVSTLTIQRTQQEDSAVYLCASSLGGGAVEAFFGQGTRLTVV.

This clone was counted once. The chain carries TRBV7-9 and TRBJ2-5; 10 bases are a match to TRBD2. CDR1 SEHNR and CDR2 FQNEAQ come from the germline V gene (reference sequence). The V and J ends lost 5 bases and 1 base, in that order; junction bases with no gene match: 10. CDR3 length equals 17 residues. The CDR3 loop reads CASSRGLAAQSQETQYF. In nucleotides, the CDR3 is TGTGCCAGCAGCCGCGGACTAGCGGCCCAATCCCAAGAGACCCAGTACTTC.

This sequence joins TRBV7-9 and TRBJ1-1; D might be TRBD1 (6 bases). This CDR3 region has 18 residues. V dropped 2 bases and J dropped 1 base, with 20 bases sitting between them. Germline V gives CDR1 SEHNR, CDR2 FQNEAQ (reference sequence). The DNA for the CDR3 is TGTGCCAGCAGCTTACGCGTAGTACTTGGACAGACGAACACTGAAGCTTTCTTT. Amino acid sequence: CASSLRVVLGQTNTEAFF.

The V call is TRBV9, the J call TRBJ2-7, with D uncertain. V lost 4 bases to trimming and J lost 4 bases, with 9 bases between them. This CDR3 has 12 amino acids. Germline V gene sequence: CDR1 SGDLS, CDR2 YYNGEE. The CDR3 is CASSPSSYEQYF. CDR3 DNA sequence: TGTGCCAGCAGCCCTTCTTCTTACGAGCAGTACTTC. The whole variable domain, filled in from reference TRBV9 and TRBJ2-7, reads DSGVTQTPKHLITATGQRVTLRCSPRSGDLSVYWYQQSLDQGLQFLIQYYNGEERAKGNILERFSAQQFPDLHSELNLSSLELGDSALYFCASSPSSYEQYFGPGTRLTVT.

A note on this clone: At the DNA level, this CDR3 is encoded by other sequences in the same sample as well. The chain is built from TRBV6-5 and TRBJ2-3; D is undetermined. V was shortened by 0 bases and J by 1 base, with 2 bases between the two germline ends. The length of the CDR3 is 13 residues. Germline V gene sequence: CDR1 MNHEY, CDR2 SVGAGI. This CDR3 reads CASSYSGTDTQYF. The DNA for the CDR3 is TGTGCCAGCAGTTACTCCGGCACAGATACGCAGTATTTT.

This sequence joins TRBV5-1 and TRBJ2-7; perhaps TRBD2 as D (5 bases). Germline CDR1 reads SGHRS; CDR2 reads YFSETQ. V dropped 4 bases and J dropped 3 bases, with 17 bases sitting between them. This CDR3 region has 15 residues. In DNA, the CDR3 is TGCGCCAGCAGCACGGACTTTTCTCCCGTCTACGAGCAGTACTTC. Translation gives CASSTDFSPVYEQYF.

This chain connects TRBV5-4 to TRBJ2-2; 8 bases fit TRBD2. The junction had 6 bases not matched to a gene; V was cut back by 3 bases and J by 8 bases. CDR3 length: 14 amino acids. CDR1 is SGHNT and CDR2 is YYREEE in the germline V gene (reference sequence). The CDR3 protein is CASSSRTSRGELFF. CDR3 nucleotides: TGTGCCAGCAGCTCTAGGACTAGCAGAGGGGAGCTGTTTTTT.